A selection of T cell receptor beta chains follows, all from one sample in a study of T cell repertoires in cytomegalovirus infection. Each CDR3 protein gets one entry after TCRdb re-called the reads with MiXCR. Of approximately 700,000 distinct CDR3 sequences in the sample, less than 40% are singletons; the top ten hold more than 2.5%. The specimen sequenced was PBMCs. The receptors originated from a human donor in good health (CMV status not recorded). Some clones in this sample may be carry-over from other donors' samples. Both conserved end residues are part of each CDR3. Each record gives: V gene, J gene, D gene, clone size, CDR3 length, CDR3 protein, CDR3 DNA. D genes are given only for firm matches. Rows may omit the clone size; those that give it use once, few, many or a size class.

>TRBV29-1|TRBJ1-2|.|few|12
CSVEDRNRGYTF
TGCAGCGTTGAAGACAGGAATCGAGGCTACACCTTC
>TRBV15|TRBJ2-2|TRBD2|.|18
CATSRDPRLAEGTGELFF
TGTGCCACCAGCAGAGATCCACGACTAGCGGAGGGCACCGGGGAGCTGTTTTTT
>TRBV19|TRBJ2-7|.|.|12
CASSIDLLCRYF
TGTGCCAGTAGTATAGATCTACTATGTCGGTACTTC
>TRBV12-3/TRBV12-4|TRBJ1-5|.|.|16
CASSLGQGSTNQPQHF
TGTGCCAGCAGTTTAGGGCAGGGGAGTACCAATCAGCCCCAGCATTTT
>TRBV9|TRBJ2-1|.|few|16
CASSVAAGVGYNEQFF
TGTGCCAGCAGCGTAGCGGCAGGTGTGGGGTACAATGAGCAGTTCTTC
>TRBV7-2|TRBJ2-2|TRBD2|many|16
CASSLPRGGNPGELFF
TGTGCCAGCAGCTTACCCCGGGGGGGGAATCCCGGGGAGCTGTTTTTT
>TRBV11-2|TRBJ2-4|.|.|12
CASSLDGYLQYF
TGTGCCAGCAGCTTAGATGGCTATCTTCAGTACTTC
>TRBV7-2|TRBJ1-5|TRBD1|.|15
CASSQDRGTNQPQHF
TGTGCCAGCAGCCAGGACAGGGGAACCAATCAGCCCCAGCATTTT
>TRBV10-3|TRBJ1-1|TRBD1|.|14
CAISKDRANTEAFF
TGTGCCATCAGTAAAGACAGGGCGAACACTGAAGCTTTCTTT
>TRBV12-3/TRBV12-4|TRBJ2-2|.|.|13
CASSLQRTGELVF
TGTGCCAGCAGTTTACAGCGGACCGGGGAGCTGGTTTTT
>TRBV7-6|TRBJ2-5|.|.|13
CASSPGTWETQYF
TGTGCCAGCAGCCCGGGGACATGGGAGACCCAGTACTTC
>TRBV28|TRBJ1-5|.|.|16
CASSSAMPGGNQPQHF
TGTGCCAGCAGTTCGGCGATGCCCGGAGGAAATCAGCCCCAGCATTTT
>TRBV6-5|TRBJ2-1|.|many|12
CASSRVGNEQFF
TGTGCCAGCAGCCGAGTGGGGAATGAGCAGTTCTTC
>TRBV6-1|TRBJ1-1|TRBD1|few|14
CASSPKPGQGKAFF
TGTGCCAGCAGTCCAAAGCCGGGACAGGGAAAAGCTTTCTTT
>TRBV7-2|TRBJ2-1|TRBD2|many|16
CASRPSGGSSYNEQFF
TGTGCCAGCAGACCTAGCGGGGGGAGCTCCTACAATGAGCAGTTCTTC
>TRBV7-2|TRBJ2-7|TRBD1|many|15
CASSFKGQGAGEQYF
TGTGCCAGCAGCTTTAAGGGACAGGGGGCGGGCGAGCAGTACTTC
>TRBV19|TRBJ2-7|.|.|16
CASSTRGKGIEYEQYF
TGTGCCAGTAGTACCCGAGGTAAGGGGATCGAATACGAGCAGTACTTC
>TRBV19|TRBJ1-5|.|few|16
CASSMTGIPPTQPQHF
TGTGCCAGTAGTATGACGGGGATTCCCCCCACTCAGCCCCAGCATTTT
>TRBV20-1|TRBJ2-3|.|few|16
CSASTIAERHTDTQYF
TGCAGTGCTAGTACTATAGCGGAGCGACACACAGATACGCAGTATTTT
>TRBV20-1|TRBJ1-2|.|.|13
CSARGHSSHGYTF
TGCAGTGCTAGGGGTCATAGCTCCCATGGCTACACCTTC
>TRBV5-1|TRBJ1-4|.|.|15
CASSRDWGGPEKLFF
TGCGCCAGCAGCCGTGATTGGGGCGGCCCTGAAAAACTGTTTTTT
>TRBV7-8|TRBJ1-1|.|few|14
CASSWGAENTEAFF
TGTGCCAGCAGCTGGGGGGCGGAGAACACTGAAGCTTTCTTT
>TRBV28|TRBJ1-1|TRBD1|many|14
CASSWGTGNTEAFF
TGTGCCAGCAGTTGGGGGACAGGGAACACTGAAGCTTTCTTT
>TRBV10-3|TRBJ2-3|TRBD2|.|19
CAISVIPGLAGDGADTQYF
TGTGCCATCAGTGTTATACCCGGACTAGCGGGAGATGGAGCAGATACGCAGTATTTT
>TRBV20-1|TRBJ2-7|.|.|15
CSAAALGRSNYEQYF
TGCAGTGCCGCAGCCTTGGGACGTTCCAACTACGAGCAGTACTTC
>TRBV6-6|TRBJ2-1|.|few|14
CASSSGTPRNEQFF
TGTGCCAGCAGTTCCGGGACTCCTCGCAATGAGCAGTTCTTC
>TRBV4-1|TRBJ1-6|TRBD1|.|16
CASSPGQGAFNSPLHF
TGCGCCAGCAGCCCGGGACAGGGGGCGTTTAATTCACCCCTCCACTTT
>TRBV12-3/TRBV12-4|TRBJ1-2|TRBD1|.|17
CASSFLNPGQGKDGYTF
TGTGCCAGCAGTTTCTTAAATCCGGGACAGGGGAAAGATGGCTACACCTTC
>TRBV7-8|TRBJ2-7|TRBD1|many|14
CASSHRDRAGEQYF
TGTGCCAGCAGCCATCGGGACAGGGCGGGGGAGCAGTACTTC
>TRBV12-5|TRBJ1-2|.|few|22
CASGLVLGEWGSQKLANYGYTF
TGTGCTAGTGGTTTGGTTTTAGGGGAATGGGGGTCACAAAAGTTAGCTAACTATGGCTACACCTTC
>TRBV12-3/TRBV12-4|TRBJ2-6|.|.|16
CASSFRTDSGANVLTF
TGTGCCAGCAGTTTCCGGACAGACTCTGGGGCCAACGTCCTGACTTTC
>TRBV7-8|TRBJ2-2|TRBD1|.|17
CASSYTPGGVRTGELFF
TGTGCCAGCAGCTATACTCCAGGGGGCGTTCGGACCGGGGAGCTGTTTTTT
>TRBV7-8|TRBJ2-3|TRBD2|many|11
CASSLGGREYF
TGTGCCAGCAGCTTAGGCGGGAGGGAGTATTTT
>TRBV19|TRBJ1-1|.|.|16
CASSIDPGQPNTEAFF
TGTGCCAGTAGTATAGATCCGGGACAACCGAACACTGAAGCTTTCTTT
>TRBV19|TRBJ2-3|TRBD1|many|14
CASSMGQGPDTQYF
TGTGCCAGTAGTATGGGACAGGGCCCAGATACGCAGTATTTT
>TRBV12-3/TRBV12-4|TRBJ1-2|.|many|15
CASSLVPGSFYGYTF
TGTGCCAGCAGTTTAGTCCCAGGTTCGTTCTATGGCTACACCTTC